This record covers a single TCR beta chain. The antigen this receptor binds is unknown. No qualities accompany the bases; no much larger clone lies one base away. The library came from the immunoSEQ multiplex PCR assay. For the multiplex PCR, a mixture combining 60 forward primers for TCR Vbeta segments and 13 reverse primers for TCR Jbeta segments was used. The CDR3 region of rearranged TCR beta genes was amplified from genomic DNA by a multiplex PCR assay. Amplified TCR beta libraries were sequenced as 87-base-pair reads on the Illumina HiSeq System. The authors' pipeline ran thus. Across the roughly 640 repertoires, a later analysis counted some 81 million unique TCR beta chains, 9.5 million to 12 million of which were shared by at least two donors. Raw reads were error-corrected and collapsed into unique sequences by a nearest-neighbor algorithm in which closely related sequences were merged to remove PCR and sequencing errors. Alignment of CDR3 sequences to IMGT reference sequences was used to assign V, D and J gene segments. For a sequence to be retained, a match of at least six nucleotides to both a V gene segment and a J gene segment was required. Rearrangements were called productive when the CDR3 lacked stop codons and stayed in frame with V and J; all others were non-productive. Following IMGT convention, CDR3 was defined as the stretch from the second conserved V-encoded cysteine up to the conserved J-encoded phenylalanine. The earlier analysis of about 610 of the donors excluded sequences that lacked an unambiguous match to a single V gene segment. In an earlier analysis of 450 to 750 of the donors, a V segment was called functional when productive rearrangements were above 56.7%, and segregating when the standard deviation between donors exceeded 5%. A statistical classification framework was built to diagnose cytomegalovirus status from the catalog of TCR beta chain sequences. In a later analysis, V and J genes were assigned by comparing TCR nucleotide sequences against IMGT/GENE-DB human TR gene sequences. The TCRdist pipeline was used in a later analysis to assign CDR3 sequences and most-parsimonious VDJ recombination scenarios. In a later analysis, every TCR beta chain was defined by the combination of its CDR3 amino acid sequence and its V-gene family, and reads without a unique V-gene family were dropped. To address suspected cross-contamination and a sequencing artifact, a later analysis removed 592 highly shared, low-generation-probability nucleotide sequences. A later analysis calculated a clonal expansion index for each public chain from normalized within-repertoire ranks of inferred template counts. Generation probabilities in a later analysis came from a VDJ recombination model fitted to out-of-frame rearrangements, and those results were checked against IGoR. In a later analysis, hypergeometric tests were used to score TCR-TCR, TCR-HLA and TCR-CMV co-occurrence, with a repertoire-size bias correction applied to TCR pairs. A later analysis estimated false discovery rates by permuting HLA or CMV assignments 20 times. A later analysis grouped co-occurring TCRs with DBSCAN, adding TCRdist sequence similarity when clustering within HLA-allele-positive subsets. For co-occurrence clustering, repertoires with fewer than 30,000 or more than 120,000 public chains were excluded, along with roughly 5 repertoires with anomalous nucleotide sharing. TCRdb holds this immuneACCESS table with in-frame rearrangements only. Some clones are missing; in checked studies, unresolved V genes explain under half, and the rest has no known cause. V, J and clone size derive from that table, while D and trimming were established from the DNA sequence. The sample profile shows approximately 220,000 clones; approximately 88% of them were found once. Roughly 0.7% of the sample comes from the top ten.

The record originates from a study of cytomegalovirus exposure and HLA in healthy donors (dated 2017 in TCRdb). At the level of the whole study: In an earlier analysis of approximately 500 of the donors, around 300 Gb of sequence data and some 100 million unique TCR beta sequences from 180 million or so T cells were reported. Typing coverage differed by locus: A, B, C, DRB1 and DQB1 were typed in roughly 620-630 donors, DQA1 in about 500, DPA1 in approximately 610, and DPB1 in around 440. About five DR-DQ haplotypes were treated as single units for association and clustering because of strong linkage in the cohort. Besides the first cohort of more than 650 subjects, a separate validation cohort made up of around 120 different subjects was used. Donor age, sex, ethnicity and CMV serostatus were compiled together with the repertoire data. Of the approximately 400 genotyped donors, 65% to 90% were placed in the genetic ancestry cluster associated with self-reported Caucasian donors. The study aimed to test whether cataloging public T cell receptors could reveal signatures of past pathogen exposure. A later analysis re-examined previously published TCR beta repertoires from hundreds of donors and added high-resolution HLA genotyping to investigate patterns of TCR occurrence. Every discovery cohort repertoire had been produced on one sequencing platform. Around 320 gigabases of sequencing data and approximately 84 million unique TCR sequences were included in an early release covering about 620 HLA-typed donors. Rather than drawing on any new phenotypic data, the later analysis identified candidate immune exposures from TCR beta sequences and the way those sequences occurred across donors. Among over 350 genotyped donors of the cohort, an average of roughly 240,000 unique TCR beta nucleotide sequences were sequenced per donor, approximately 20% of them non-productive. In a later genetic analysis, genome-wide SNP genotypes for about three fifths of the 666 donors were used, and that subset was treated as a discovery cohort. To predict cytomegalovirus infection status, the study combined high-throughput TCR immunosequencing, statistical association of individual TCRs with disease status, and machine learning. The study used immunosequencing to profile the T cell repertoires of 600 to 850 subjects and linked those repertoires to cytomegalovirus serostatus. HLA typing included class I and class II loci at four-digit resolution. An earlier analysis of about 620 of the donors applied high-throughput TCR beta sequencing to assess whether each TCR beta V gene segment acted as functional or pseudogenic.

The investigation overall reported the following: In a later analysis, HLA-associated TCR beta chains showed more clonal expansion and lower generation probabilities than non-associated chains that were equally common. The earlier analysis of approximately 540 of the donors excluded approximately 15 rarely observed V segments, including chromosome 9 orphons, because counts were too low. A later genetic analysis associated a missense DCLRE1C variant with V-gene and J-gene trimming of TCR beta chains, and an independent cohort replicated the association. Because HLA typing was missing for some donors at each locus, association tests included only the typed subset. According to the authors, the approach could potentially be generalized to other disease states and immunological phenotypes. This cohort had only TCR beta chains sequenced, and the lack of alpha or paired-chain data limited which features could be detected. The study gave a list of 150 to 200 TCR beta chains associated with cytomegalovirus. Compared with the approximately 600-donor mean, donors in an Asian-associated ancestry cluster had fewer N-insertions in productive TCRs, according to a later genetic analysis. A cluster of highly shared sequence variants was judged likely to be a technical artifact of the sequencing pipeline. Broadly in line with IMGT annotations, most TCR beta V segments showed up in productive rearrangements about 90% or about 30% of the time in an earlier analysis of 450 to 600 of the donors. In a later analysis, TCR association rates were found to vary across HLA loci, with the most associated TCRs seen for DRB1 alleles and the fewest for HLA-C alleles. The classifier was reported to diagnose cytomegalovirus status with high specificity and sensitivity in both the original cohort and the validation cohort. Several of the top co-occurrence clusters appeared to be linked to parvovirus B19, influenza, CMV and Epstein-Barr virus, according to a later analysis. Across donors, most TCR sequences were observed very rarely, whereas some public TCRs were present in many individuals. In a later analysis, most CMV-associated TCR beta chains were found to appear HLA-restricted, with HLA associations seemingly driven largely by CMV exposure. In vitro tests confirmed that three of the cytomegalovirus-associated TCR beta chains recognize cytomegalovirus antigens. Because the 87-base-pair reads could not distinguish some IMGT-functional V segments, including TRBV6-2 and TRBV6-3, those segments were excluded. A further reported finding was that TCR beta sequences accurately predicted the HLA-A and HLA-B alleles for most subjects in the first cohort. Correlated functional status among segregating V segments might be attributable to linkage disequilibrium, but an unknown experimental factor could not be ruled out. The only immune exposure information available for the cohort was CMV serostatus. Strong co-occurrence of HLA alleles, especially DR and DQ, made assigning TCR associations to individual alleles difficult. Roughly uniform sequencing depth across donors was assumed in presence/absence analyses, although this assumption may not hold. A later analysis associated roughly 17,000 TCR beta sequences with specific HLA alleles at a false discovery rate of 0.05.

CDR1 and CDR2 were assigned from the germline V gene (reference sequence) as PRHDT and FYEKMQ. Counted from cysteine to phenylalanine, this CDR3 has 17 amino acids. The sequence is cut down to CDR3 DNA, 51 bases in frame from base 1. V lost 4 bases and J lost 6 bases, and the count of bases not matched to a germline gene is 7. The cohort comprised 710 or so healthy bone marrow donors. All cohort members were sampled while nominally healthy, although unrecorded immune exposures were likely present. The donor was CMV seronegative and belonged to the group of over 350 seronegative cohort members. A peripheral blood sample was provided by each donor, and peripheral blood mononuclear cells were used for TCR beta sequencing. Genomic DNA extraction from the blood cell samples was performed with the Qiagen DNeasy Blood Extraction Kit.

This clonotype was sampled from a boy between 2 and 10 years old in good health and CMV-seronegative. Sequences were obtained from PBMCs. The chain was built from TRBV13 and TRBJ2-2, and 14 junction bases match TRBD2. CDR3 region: CASSSRTSGGIPGELFF. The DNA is TGTGCCAGCAGCTCCCGGACTAGCGGGGGGATCCCCGGGGAGCTGTTTTTT.